This TCR beta chain was obtained from a study of blood T cells in healthy people across ages. Study-level points and caveats: PBMCs went unsorted, and a conclusive naive versus antigen-experienced comparison was therefore prevented.

About this clonotype itself: Its antigen is as yet unknown.

The second PCR ran roughly 6 to 11 cycles with a sample-barcoded 5' primer and J-beta primers. Each CDR3 protein gets one entry after TCRdb re-called the 5' RACE reads with MiXCR. The sample records roughly 1.4 million distinct CDR3 sequences, 59% being singletons. Between the trimmed V and J ends, which lost 4 bases and 0 bases, there was a span of 14 bases. The CDR3 length is 16 residues. Germline CDR1 and CDR2: SGHRS and YFSETQ. This chain uses TRBV5-1 with TRBJ2-1; possibly TRBD1 for D (6 bases). Sequencing used blood. The sequence came from a man between 18 and 35 years old in good health. The CDR3 loop reads CASSISDSYSYNEQFF. The CDR3 DNA reads as TGCGCCAGCAGCATTTCGGACAGTTACTCCTACAATGAGCAGTTCTTC.